This T cell receptor beta chain comes out of a study of T cell repertoires in cytomegalovirus infection. Study summary: A matching HLA type, together with CMV infection, was signaled by public TCR beta signatures. Study-level results: CMV-specific HLA-C-restricted TCR beta clonotypes dominated the ex vivo response. Cumulated frequencies of public TCR beta families served to identify carriers of CMV plus the relevant HLA.

One entry per CDR3 protein results from TCRdb running MiXCR on the reads. The sample carries hundreds of thousands of distinct CDR3 sequences, roughly 16% recorded once. CDR3 size: 15 residues. Trimming at V came to 6 bases and at J to 2 bases, leaving 10 bases not matched to a gene. Germline V gives CDR1 SGHNT, CDR2 YYREEE (reference sequence). On this clonotype: Its matching antigen is unknown.

This TCR came from a human donor in good health (CMV status not recorded). Some clones in this sample may be carry-over from other donors' samples. The sample taken for sequencing was PBMCs. This sequence joins TRBV5-4 and TRBJ2-5; 7 bases agree with TRBD1. CDR3 protein: CASTSRQGKQETQYF. The CDR3 DNA is TGTGCCAGCACTTCTAGACAGGGCAAACAAGAGACCCAGTACTTC.